The clone carrying this T cell receptor beta chain was detected only a few times. The data belong to a study of blood T cells in healthy people across ages. Sample-barcoded 5' priming and a J-beta primer mix drove a second PCR of roughly 6 to 12 cycles. TCRdb passed the 5' RACE reads through MiXCR, listing each CDR3 protein once. The repertoire has 780,000 or so distinct CDR3 sequences, roughly 56% of them found once; the top ten carry roughly 25%. The CDR3 is 13 residues long. V lost 5 bases, J lost 5 bases, and 13 bases lay in between. The germline V gene encodes CDR1 SGHKS and CDR2 YYEKEE (reference sequence).

The J gene is TRBJ2-5, the V gene TRBV5-5; D might be TRBD2 (6 bases). The sample consisted of blood. The receptor comes from a man in his forties in good health. In nucleotides, the CDR3 is TGTGCCAGCAGTACACAGACTAGTGAGACCCAGTACTTC. This encodes CASSTQTSETQYF. The whole variable domain, filled in from reference TRBV5-5 and TRBJ2-5, reads DAGVTQSPTHLIKTRGQQVTLRCSPISGHKSVSWYQQVLGQGPQFIFQYYEKEERGRGNFPDRFSARQFPNYSSELNVNALLLGDSALYLCASSTQTSETQYFGPGTRLLVL.